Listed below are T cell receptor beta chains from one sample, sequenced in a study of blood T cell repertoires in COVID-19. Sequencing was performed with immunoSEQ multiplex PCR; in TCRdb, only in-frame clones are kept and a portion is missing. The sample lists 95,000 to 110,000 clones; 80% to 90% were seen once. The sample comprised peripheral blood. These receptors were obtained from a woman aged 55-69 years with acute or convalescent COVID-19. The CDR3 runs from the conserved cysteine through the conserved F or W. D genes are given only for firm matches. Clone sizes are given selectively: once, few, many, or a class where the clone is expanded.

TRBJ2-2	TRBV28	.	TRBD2	CASTPRLAANGELFF	TGTGCCAGCACCCCTCGACTAGCGGCGAACGGGGAGCTGTTTTTT
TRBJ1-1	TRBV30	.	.	CAWSGRDKAFF	TGTGCCTGGAGTGGACGGGATAAGGCTTTCTTT
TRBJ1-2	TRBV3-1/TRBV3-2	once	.	CASSQGLQNYGYTF	TGTGCCAGCAGCCAAGGATTACAGAATTATGGCTACACCTTC
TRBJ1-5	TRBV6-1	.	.	CASSEAPPPGQNSNQPQHF	TGTGCCAGCAGTGAAGCACCCCCCCCAGGACAGAATAGCAATCAGCCCCAGCATTTT
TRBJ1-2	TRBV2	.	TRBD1	CASSGTGFGYGYTF	TGTGCCAGCAGTGGGACAGGGTTCGGCTATGGCTACACCTTC
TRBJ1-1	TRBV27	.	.	CASSRGEVATEAFF	TGTGCCAGCAGTAGGGGCGAGGTAGCCACTGAAGCTTTCTTT
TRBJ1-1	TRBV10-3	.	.	CAISENRNTEAFF	TGTGCCATCAGTGAGAACAGAAACACTGAAGCTTTCTTT
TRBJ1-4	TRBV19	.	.	CASRRGAANEKLFF	TGTGCCAGTCGCAGGGGAGCTGCTAATGAAAAACTGTTTTTT
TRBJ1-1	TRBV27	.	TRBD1	CASLGQAVAEAFF	TGTGCCAGTCTCGGACAGGCGGTGGCTGAAGCTTTCTTT
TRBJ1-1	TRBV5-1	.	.	CASSQYGLTGPGGMNTEAFF	TGCGCCAGCAGCCAATATGGACTCACAGGGCCTGGGGGCATGAACACTGAAGCTTTCTTT
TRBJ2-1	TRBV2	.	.	CASSEMGRMGQFF	TGTGCCAGCAGTGAGATGGGGCGCATGGGGCAGTTCTTC
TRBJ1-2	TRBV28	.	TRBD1	CASSPGTGVRYGYTF	TGTGCCAGCAGCCCAGGGACAGGGGTACGCTATGGCTACACCTTC
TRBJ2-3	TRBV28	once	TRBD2	CASSFPGLAASTDTQYF	TGTGCCAGCAGTTTCCCTGGACTAGCGGCATCCACAGATACGCAGTATTTT
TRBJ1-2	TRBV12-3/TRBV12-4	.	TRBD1	CATHGQGNYGYTF	TGTGCCACCCACGGACAGGGCAACTATGGCTACACCTTC
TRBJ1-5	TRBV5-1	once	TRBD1	CASSFTGDQPQHF	TGCGCCAGCAGCTTTACAGGGGATCAGCCCCAGCATTTT
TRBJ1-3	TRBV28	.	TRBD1	CASSPPPGGSSGNTIYF	TGTGCCAGCAGTCCTCCTCCAGGGGGAAGCTCTGGAAACACCATATATTTT
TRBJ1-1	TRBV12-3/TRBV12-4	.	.	CASSLGRNTEAFF	TGTGCCAGCAGTTTAGGGAGGAACACTGAAGCTTTCTTT
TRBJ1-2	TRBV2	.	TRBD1	CASKRDSYGYTF	TGTGCCAGCAAGAGGGACAGCTATGGCTACACCTTC
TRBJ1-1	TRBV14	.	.	CASSQVLGAEAFF	TGTGCCAGCAGCCAAGTACTGGGAGCTGAAGCTTTCTTT
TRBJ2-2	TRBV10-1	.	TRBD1	CASSGEGQGAETGELFF	TGCGCCAGCAGCGGGGAGGGACAGGGGGCGGAAACCGGGGAGCTGTTTTTT
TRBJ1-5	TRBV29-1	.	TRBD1	CSVTGGSSDQPQHF	TGCAGCGTAACAGGGGGCTCCAGCGATCAGCCCCAGCATTTT
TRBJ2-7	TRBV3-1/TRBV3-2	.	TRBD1	CASSRLNRGHDEQYF	TGTGCCAGCAGCCGCCTAAACAGGGGGCACGACGAGCAGTACTTC
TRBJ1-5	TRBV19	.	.	CATTDPTASYSNQPQHF	TGTGCCACCACCGACCCGACAGCCAGCTATAGCAATCAGCCCCAGCATTTT
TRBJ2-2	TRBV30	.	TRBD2	CAWSPIAGGTGELFF	TGTGCCTGGAGTCCAATAGCGGGAGGCACCGGGGAGCTGTTTTTT